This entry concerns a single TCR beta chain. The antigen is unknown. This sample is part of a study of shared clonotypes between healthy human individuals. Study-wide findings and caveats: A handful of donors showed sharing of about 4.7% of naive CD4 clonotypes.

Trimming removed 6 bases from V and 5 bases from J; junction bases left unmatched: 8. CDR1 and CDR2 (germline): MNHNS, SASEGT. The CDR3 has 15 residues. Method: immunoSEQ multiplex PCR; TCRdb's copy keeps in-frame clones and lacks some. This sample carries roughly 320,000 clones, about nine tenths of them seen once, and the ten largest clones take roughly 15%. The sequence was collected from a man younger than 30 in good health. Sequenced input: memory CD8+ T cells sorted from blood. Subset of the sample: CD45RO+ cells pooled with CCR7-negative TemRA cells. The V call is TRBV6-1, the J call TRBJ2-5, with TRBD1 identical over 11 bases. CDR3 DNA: TGTGCCAGCAGGAAGGGACAGGGGGGCTCGGAGACCCAGTACTTC. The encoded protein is CASRKGQGGSETQYF.